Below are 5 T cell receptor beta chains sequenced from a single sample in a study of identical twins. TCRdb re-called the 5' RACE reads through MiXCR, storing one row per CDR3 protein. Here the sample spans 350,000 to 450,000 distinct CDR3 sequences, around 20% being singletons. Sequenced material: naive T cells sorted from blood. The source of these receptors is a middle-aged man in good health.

CDR3 protein: CASSSIAGERTGELFF. As DNA, the CDR3 is TGTGCCAGCAGCTCGATAGCGGGAGAGCGAACCGGGGAGCTGTTTTTT. The V and J genes are TRBV9 and TRBJ2-2; TRBD2 matches at 9 bases. The V gene's germline CDR1 is SGDLS and CDR2 YYNGEE. The CDR3 is made up of 16 amino acids. The ends lost 4 bases at V and 5 bases at J; junction bases unmatched: 9.

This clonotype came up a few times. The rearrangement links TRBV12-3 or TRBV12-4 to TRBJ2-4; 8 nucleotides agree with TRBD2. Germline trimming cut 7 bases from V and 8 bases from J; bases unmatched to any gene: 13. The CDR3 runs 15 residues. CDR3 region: CASTGGGGRTDIQYF. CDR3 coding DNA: TGTGCCAGCACGGGAGGGGGAGGCAGAACGGACATTCAGTACTTC.

CDR3 DNA: TGTGCCAGCAGCTTTGGACTAGCGGGGGGACCGATGCTCTACGAGCAGTACTTC. Amino acid sequence: CASSFGLAGGPMLYEQYF. The chain carries TRBV13 and TRBJ2-7; TRBD2 aligns across 14 bases. The V segment lost 3 bases and the J segment 3 bases; nucleotides outside the gene matches: 10. This CDR3 has 18 amino acids. Germline CDR1 is PRHDT and CDR2 is FYEKMQ (reference sequence). The whole variable domain, remainder taken from reference TRBV13 and TRBJ2-7, is AAGVIQSPRHLIKEKRETATLKCYPIPRHDTVYWYQQGPGQDPQFLISFYEKMQSDKGSIPDRFSAQQFSDYHSELNMSSLELGDSALYFCASSFGLAGGPMLYEQYFGPGTRLTVT.

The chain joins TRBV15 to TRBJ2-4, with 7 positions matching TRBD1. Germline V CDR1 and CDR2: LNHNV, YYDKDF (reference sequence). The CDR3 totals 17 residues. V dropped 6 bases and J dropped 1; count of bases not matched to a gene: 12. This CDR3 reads CATSNRGSETAKNIQYF. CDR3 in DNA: TGTGCCACCAGTAACAGGGGTTCAGAGACGGCCAAAAACATTCAGTACTTC. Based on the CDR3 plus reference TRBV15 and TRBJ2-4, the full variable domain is DAMVIQNPRYQVTQFGKPVTLSCSQTLNHNVMYWYQQKSSQAPKLLFHYYDKDFNNEADTPDNFQSRRPNTSFCFLDIRSPGLGDTAMYLCATSNRGSETAKNIQYFGAGTRLSVL.

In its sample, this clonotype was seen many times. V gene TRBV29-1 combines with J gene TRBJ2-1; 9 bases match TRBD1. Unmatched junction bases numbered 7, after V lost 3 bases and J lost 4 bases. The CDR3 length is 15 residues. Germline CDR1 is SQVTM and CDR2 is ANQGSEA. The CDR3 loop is CSVDSRTGDYNEQFF. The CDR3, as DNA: TGCAGCGTTGACAGCCGGACAGGGGATTACAATGAGCAGTTCTTC.